The 15 T cell receptor beta chains reported below all come from one sample, sequenced in a study of shared clonotypes between healthy human individuals. TCRdb's copy holds only in-frame clones and misses some; the assay was immunoSEQ multiplex PCR. The data show under 1,100,000 clones, around 78% seen once. Sample: memory CD4+ T cells from PBMCs. Subset noted: CD45RA-negative fraction. All receptors derive from a man younger than 30 in good health. Some clones in this sample may be carry-over from other donors' samples.

The rearrangement joins TRBV7-2 to TRBJ2-1; possible D gene TRBD2, 6 bases. V was clipped by 5 bases and J by 2 bases, with 22 bases between them. Germline V gene sequence: CDR1 SGHTA, CDR2 FQGNSA. This CDR3 comprises 18 residues. The CDR3 DNA sequence: TGTGCCAGCAGCCCATTCCCTCTGGGGGGAGTGACCTACAATGAGCAGTTCTTC. Protein: CASSPFPLGGVTYNEQFF.

There are a few counts of this clone. The J gene is TRBJ1-1, the V gene TRBV28, with D possibly being TRBD1 (5 bases). The CDR3 is 18 residues long. Germline V gene lookup returns CDR1 MDHEN and CDR2 SYDVKM. Trimming cost V 8 bases and J 3 bases, with 28 bases left between them. The CDR3, as DNA: TGTGCCAGCGGCACAGCGGGGCGCGGCAGTCCATTATACACTGAAGCTTTCTTT. It specifies CASGTAGRGSPLYTEAFF.

This sequence joins TRBV7-2 and TRBJ1-4; D is ambiguous. Germline CDR1 reads SGHTA; CDR2 reads FQGNSA. Trimming cost V 2 bases and J 2 bases, with 12 bases left between them. The CDR3 runs 16 residues. The CDR3 region has the DNA TGTGCCAGCAGCTTACTAAGAGGGTCTACTAATGAAAAACTGTTTTTT. Protein product: CASSLLRGSTNEKLFF.

The V and J genes are TRBV29-1 and TRBJ2-7; 7 bases agree with TRBD1. Germline CDR1 SQVTM, CDR2 ANQGSEA. The CDR3 spans 13 residues. The V segment lost 6 bases and the J segment 1 base; nucleotides outside the gene matches: 6. Here the CDR3 reads CSVSTGSSYEQYF. CDR3 bases: TGCAGCGTCTCGACAGGGAGTTCCTACGAGCAGTACTTC.

CDR3 nucleotide sequence: TGTGCCAGTAGTTCCGGACAGGGGGCCACAGATACGCAGTATTTT. Protein sequence: CASSSGQGATDTQYF. V gene TRBV19 combines with J gene TRBJ2-3; the match to TRBD1 covers 11 bases. J lost 2 bases, V lost 5 bases, and 3 bases had no gene match. The germline V gene has CDR1 LNHDA and CDR2 SQIVND (reference sequence). The CDR3 extends over 15 amino acids.

This clone was seen many times. The chain employs TRBV5-1 and TRBJ2-1; 7 positions match TRBD2. The CDR3 extends over 16 amino acids. CDR1 SGHRS and CDR2 YFSETQ come from the germline V gene. The ends lost 4 bases at V and 6 bases at J; junction bases unmatched: 13. The CDR3 here is CASSVYSGGTTNEQFF. The DNA for the CDR3 is TGCGCCAGCAGCGTGTATTCGGGAGGAACTACCAATGAGCAGTTCTTC. The full variable domain, its missing parts supplied by reference TRBV5-1 and TRBJ2-1, is KAGVTQTPRYLIKTRGQQVTLSCSPISGHRSVSWYQQTPGQGLQFLFEYFSETQRNKGNFPGRFSGRQFSNSRSEMNVSTLELGDSALYLCASSVYSGGTTNEQFFGPGTRLTVL.

This clone was detected many times. The same CDR3 is also encoded by other DNA sequences in this sample. The V call is TRBV6-5, the J call TRBJ2-7; D unresolved. The germline V gene encodes CDR1 MNHEY and CDR2 SVGAGI. The CDR3 has 11 amino acids. Trimming stripped 0 bases from V and 7 bases from J, with 4 bases between. Here the CDR3 DNA reads TGTGCCAGCAGTTACTCAGGGGAGCAGTACTTC. Protein product: CASSYSGEQYF.

This rearrangement joins TRBV29-1 to TRBJ2-5, with a possible D match to TRBD2 (6 bases). The CDR3 sequence is 12 residues long. The V end was cut by 6 bases, the J end by 4 bases, with 12 bases between. Germline CDR1 reads SQVTM; CDR2 reads ANQGSEA. This chain's CDR3 is CSVGTFRETQYF. As DNA, the CDR3 is TGCAGCGTCGGGACTTTTCGAGAGACCCAGTACTTC.

The CDR3 DNA reads as TGTGCCAGCAGCAGGGGCCGGGACACAGATACGCAGTATTTT. It specifies CASSRGRDTDTQYF. J is TRBJ2-3 and V is TRBV6-1; perhaps TRBD1 as D (6 bases). The CDR3 loop spans 14 amino acids. Trimming pared 6 bases from V and 2 bases from J, leaving 12 bases between. Germline V lookup: CDR1 MNHNS, CDR2 SASEGT.

This chain uses TRBV7-6 with TRBJ2-3; D call uncertain. V was cut by 5 bases and J by 2 bases, with 8 bases left in between. The germline gives CDR1 SGHVS, CDR2 FNYEAQ. The CDR3 is 13 residues long. In DNA form, the CDR3 reads TGTGCCAGCAGCCCTAGGACCACAGATACGCAGTATTTT. Translating gives CASSPRTTDTQYF.

This chain uses TRBV5-1 with TRBJ1-3; no definite D call. V lost 4 bases, J lost 4 bases, and 12 bases lay in between. The CDR3 is 14 amino acids. CDR1 is SGHRS, CDR2 YFSETQ, per germline. CDR3 nucleotide sequence: TGCGCCAGCAGCGCGGGTAGCGCCGGAAACACCATATATTTT. This translates into CASSAGSAGNTIYF. The full variable domain, in which reference TRBV5-1 and TRBJ1-3 provide the parts outside the CDR3, is KAGVTQTPRYLIKTRGQQVTLSCSPISGHRSVSWYQQTPGQGLQFLFEYFSETQRNKGNFPGRFSGRQFSNSRSEMNVSTLELGDSALYLCASSAGSAGNTIYFGEGSWLTVV.

As to this clone: The likely explanation is a read error, given a far larger clone one base away. This chain links TRBV5-4 with TRBJ2-1; 8 nucleotides align to TRBD2. V was clipped by 1 base and J by 0 bases; unmatched bases: 0. The V gene's germline CDR1 is SGHNT and CDR2 YYREEE (reference sequence). The CDR3 totals 15 residues. The CDR3: CASSLRGGSYNEQFF. CDR3 bases: TGTGCCAGCAGCTTGCGGGGGGGCTCCTACAATGAGCAGTTCTTC.

J is TRBJ2-3 and V is TRBV9; D unclear. Germline CDR1 reads SGDLS; CDR2 reads YYNGEE. V lost 0 bases to trimming and J lost 6 bases, with 14 bases between them. This CDR3 is built from 15 residues. The chain's CDR3 is CASSVGPSEVDTQYF. The CDR3 DNA follows: TGTGCCAGCAGCGTAGGGCCTTCTGAGGTGGATACGCAGTATTTT. Looking up the rest from reference TRBV9 and TRBJ2-3 gives the full variable domain: DSGVTQTPKHLITATGQRVTLRCSPRSGDLSVYWYQQSLDQGLQFLIQYYNGEERAKGNILERFSAQQFPDLHSELNLSSLELGDSALYFCASSVGPSEVDTQYFGPGTRLTVL.

The chain links TRBV6-1 to TRBJ2-7; possible D gene TRBD2, 6 bases. The germline CDR1 and CDR2 sequences are MNHNS and SASEGT. There are 15 residues in the CDR3. V was clipped by 6 bases and J by 5 bases, with 20 bases between them. The DNA for the CDR3 is TGTGCCAGCAGAATGGAGGCGGGGCCGTGGGACGAGCAGTACTTC. Translation gives CASRMEAGPWDEQYF.

This clone was observed a few times. This chain connects TRBV11-2 to TRBJ2-2, with 9 bases identical to TRBD1. V was clipped by 1 base and J by 6 bases; unmatched bases: 0. CDR3 size: 14 residues. Germline lookup yields CDR1 SGHAT and CDR2 FQNNGV. CDR3 in DNA: TGTGCCAGCAGCTTAGGACAGGGGGCCGGGGAGCTGTTTTTT. Its translation: CASSLGQGAGELFF.